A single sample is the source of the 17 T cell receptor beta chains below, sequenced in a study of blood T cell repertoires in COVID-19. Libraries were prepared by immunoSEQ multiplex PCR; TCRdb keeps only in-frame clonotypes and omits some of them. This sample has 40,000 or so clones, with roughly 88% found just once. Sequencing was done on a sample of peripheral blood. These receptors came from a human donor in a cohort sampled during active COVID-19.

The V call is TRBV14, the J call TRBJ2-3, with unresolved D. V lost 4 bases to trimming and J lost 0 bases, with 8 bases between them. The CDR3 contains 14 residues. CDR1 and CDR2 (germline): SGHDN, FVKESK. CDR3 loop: CASSPQISTDTQYF. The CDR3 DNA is TGTGCCAGCAGCCCCCAAATTAGCACAGATACGCAGTATTTT.

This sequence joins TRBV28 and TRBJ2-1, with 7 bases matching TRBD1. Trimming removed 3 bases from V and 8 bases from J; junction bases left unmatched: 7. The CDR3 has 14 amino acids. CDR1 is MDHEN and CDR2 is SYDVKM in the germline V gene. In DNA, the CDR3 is TGTGCCAGCAGTTTGGGCCTAACAGGGGATGAGCAGTTCTTC. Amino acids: CASSLGLTGDEQFF.

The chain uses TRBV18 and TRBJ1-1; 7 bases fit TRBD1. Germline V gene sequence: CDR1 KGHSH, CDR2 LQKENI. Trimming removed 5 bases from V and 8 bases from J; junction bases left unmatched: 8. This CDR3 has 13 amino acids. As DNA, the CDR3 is TGTGCCAGCTCAGCGTACCGGGACAGCGAAGCTTTCTTT. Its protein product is CASSAYRDSEAFF.

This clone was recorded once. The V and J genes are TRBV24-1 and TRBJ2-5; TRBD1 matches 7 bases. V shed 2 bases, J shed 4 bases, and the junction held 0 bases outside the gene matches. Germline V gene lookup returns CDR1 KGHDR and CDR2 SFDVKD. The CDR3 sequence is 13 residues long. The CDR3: CATSDYRGETQYF. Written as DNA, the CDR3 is TGTGCCACCAGTGATTACAGGGGAGAGACCCAGTACTTC.

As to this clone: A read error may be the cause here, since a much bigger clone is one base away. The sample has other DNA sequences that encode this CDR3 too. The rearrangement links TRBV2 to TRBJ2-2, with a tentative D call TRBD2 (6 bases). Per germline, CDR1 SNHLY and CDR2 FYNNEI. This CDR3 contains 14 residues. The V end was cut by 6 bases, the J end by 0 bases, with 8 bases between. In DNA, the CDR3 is TGTGCCAGCAGGGGACTTGCGAACACCGGGGAGCTGTTTTTT. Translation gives CASRGLANTGELFF. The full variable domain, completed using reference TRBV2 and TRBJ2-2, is EPEVTQTPSHQVTQMGQEVILRCVPISNHLYFYWYRQILGQKVEFLVSFYNNEISEKSEIFDDQFSVERPDGSNFTLKIRSTKLEDSAMYFCASRGLANTGELFFGEGSRLTVL.

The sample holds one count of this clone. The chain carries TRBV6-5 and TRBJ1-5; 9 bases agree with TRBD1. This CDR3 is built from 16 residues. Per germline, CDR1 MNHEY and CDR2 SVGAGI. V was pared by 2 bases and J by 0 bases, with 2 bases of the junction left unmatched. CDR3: CASSYRDRVSNQPQHF. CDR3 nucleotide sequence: TGTGCCAGCAGTTACCGGGACAGGGTTAGCAATCAGCCCCAGCATTTT.

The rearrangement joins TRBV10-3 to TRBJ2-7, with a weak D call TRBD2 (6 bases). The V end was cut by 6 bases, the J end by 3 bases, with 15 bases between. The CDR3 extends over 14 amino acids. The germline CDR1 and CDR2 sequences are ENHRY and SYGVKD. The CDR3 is CAIRGGVYDYEQYF. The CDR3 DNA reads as TGTGCCATCAGGGGAGGAGTCTATGACTACGAGCAGTACTTC.

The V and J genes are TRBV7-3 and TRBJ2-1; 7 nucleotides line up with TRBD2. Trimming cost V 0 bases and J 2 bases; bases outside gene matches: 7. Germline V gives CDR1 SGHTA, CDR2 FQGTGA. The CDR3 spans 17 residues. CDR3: CASSLTLGAGTYNEQFF. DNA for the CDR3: TGTGCCAGCAGCTTAACGTTAGGAGCGGGGACCTACAATGAGCAGTTCTTC.

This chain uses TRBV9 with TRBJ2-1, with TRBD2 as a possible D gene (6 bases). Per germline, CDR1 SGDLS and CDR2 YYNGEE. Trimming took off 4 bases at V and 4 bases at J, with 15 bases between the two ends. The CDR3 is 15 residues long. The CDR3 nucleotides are TGTGCCAGCAGCCCTACGGACGGGAGATACAATGAGCAGTTCTTC. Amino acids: CASSPTDGRYNEQFF.

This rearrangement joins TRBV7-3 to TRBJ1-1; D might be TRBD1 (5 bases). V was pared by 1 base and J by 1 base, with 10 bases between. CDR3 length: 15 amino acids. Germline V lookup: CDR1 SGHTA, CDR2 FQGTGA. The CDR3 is CASSLNSDKNTEAFF. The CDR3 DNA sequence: TGTGCCAGCAGCTTAAATTCGGACAAGAACACTGAAGCTTTCTTT.

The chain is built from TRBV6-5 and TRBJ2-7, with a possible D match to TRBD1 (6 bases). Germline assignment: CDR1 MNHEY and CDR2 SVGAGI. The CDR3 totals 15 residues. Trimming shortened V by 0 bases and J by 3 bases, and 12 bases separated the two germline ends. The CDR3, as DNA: TGTGCCAGCAGTTACTCACAGGGTAGGGGCTACGAGCAGTACTTC. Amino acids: CASSYSQGRGYEQYF.

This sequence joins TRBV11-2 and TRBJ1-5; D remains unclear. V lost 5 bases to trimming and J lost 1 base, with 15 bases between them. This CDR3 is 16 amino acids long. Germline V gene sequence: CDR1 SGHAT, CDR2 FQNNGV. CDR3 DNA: TGTGCCAGCAGCATAGTCGGAGGGAGCAGCAATCAGCCCCAGCATTTT. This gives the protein CASSIVGGSSNQPQHF. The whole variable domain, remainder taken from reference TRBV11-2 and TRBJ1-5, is EAGVAQSPRYKIIEKRQSVAFWCNPISGHATLYWYQQILGQGPKLLIQFQNNGVVDDSQLPKDRFSAERLKGVDSTLKIQPAKLEDSAVYLCASSIVGGSSNQPQHFGDGTRLSIL.

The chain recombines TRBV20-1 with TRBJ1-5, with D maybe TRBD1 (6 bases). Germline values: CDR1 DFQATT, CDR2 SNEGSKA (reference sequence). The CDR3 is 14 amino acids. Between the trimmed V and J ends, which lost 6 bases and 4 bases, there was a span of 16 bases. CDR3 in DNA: TGCAGTGCCAGTCAGAGCACAGGGAATCAGCCCCAGCATTTT. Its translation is CSASQSTGNQPQHF.

The CDR3 nucleotides are TGTGCGATCCGGAGCTCCGGTTCCTACGAGCAGTACTTC. Protein sequence: CAIRSSGSYEQYF. The chain employs TRBV12-3 or TRBV12-4 and TRBJ2-7; no clear D. The CDR3 covers 13 residues.

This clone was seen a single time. CDR3 residues: CASSQFPPRQGGETQYF. Written as DNA, the CDR3 is TGTGCCAGCAGCCAATTCCCCCCCCGGCAGGGGGGAGAGACCCAGTACTTC. The genes are TRBV3-1 (or the pseudogene TRBV3-2) and TRBJ2-5; tentatively, D is TRBD1 (7 bases). This CDR3 contains 17 residues. V was shortened by 2 bases and J by 4 bases, with 20 bases between the two germline ends. Germline V lookup: CDR1 LGHDT, CDR2 YNNKEL (reference sequence).

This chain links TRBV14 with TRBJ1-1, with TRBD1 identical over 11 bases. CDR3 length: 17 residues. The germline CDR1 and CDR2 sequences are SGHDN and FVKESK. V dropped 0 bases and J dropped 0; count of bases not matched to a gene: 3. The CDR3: CASSQDAGQGVNTEAFF. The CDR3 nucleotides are TGTGCCAGCAGCCAAGACGCGGGACAGGGGGTGAACACTGAAGCTTTCTTT.

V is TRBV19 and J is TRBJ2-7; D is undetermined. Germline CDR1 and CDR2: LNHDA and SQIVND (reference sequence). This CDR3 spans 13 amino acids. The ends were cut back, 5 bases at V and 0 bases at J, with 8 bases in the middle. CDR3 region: CASSVAGSYEQYF. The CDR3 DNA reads TGTGCCAGTAGTGTAGCAGGCTCCTACGAGCAGTACTTC.